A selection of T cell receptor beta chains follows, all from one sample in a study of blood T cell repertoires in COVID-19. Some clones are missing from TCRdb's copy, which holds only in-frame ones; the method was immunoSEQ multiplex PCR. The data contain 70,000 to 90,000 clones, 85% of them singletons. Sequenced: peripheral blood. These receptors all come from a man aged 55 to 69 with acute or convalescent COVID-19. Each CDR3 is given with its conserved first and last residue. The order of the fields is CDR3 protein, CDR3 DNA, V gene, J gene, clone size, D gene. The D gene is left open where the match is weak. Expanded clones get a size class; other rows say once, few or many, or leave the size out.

CASSLPGRVSYNEQFF	TGTGCCAGCAGCTTGCCCGGGCGGGTTTCCTACAATGAGCAGTTCTTC	TRBV5-6	TRBJ2-1	once	NA
CASSLHTAGTSVYEQYF	TGCGCCAGCAGCTTGCACACTGCCGGGACATCCGTCTACGAGCAGTACTTC	TRBV5-1	TRBJ2-7	NA	NA
CASSLRTGAGANVLTF	TGTGCCAGCAGTTTAAGGACAGGGGCTGGGGCCAACGTCCTGACTTTC	TRBV27	TRBJ2-6	NA	TRBD1
CASSQDRGSGYTF	TGTGCCAGCAGTCAGGACAGGGGGAGTGGCTACACCTTC	TRBV2	TRBJ1-2	NA	TRBD1
CASSRGQGANSPLHF	TGTGCCAGCAGCCGAGGACAGGGGGCGAATTCACCCCTCCACTTT	TRBV7-8	TRBJ1-6	few	TRBD1
CASSTTGTGFTEAFF	TGTGCCAGCAGTACTACCGGGACAGGGTTCACTGAAGCTTTCTTT	TRBV6-5	TRBJ1-1	once	TRBD1
CASSFSPSSYEQYF	TGTGCCAGCAGCTTTTCACCGAGCTCCTACGAGCAGTACTTC	TRBV11-2	TRBJ2-7	NA	NA
CAWSGGERWAFF	TGTGCCTGGAGTGGAGGTGAGCGTTGGGCTTTCTTT	TRBV30	TRBJ1-1	few	NA
CASSEQGFSYEQYF	TGCGCCAGCAGTGAACAGGGTTTCTCCTACGAGCAGTACTTC	TRBV10-2	TRBJ2-7	NA	NA
CASSVRTGGTGANVLTF	TGTGCCAGTAGCGTACGAACAGGGGGCACTGGGGCCAACGTCCTGACTTTC	TRBV19	TRBJ2-6	NA	TRBD1
CASSHLGTEGNTIYF	TGTGCCAGCAGTCACCTGGGGACAGAAGGAAACACCATATATTTT	TRBV6-5	TRBJ1-3	NA	TRBD1
CASSFGDRGGGEQFF	TGTGCCAGCAGCTTCGGGGACAGGGGAGGTGGTGAGCAGTTCTTC	TRBV5-6	TRBJ2-1	NA	TRBD1
CASSRGGESSYEQYF	TGTGCCAGCTCACGGGGCGGGGAGAGCTCCTACGAGCAGTACTTC	TRBV18	TRBJ2-7	NA	NA
CASSQGAQPRWPQHF	TGTGCCAGCAGCCAAGGGGCCCAACCTCGCTGGCCCCAGCATTTT	TRBV3-1/TRBV3-2	TRBJ1-5	NA	NA
CASSQTGTGNYEQYF	TGTGCCAGCAGCCAAACCGGGACAGGGAACTACGAGCAGTACTTC	TRBV3-1/TRBV3-2	TRBJ2-7	NA	TRBD1
CASSLRGGAIYGYTF	TGTGCCAGTAGTCTTCGAGGGGGCGCAATCTATGGCTACACCTTC	TRBV19	TRBJ1-2	NA	TRBD1
CASSQEFNQGGYTF	TGTGCCAGCAGCCAAGAGTTTAATCAGGGTGGCTACACCTTC	TRBV4-2	TRBJ1-2	NA	NA
CASSQETELSYNEQFF	TGTGCCAGCAGCCAAGAAACTGAACTATCCTACAATGAGCAGTTCTTC	TRBV4-2	TRBJ2-1	NA	NA
CAEASSYNSPLHF	TGTGCCGAGGCCAGTTCCTATAATTCACCCCTCCACTTT	TRBV7-2	TRBJ1-6	NA	NA
CATGQGEEQPQHF	TGTGCCACCGGACAGGGTGAGGAACAGCCCCAGCATTTT	TRBV10-3	TRBJ1-5	NA	TRBD1
CASSVASGRGPYEQYF	TGTGCCAGCAGCGTCGCTAGCGGGAGAGGCCCCTACGAGCAGTACTTC	TRBV9	TRBJ2-7	NA	TRBD2
CASSLLTGTGINYGYTF	TGTGCCAGCAGTTTATTGACCGGGACAGGGATTAACTATGGCTACACCTTC	TRBV27	TRBJ1-2	NA	TRBD1
CASSRTRSHNEQFF	TGTGCCAGCAGTCGGACTAGATCCCACAATGAGCAGTTCTTC	TRBV6-2/TRBV6-3	TRBJ2-1	once	TRBD2
CASSLALRTSGGAREQFF	TGTGCCAGCAGCTTAGCGCTACGAACTAGCGGGGGGGCACGGGAGCAGTTCTTC	TRBV7-8	TRBJ2-1	NA	TRBD2
CASSGQYSGNTIYF	TGTGCCAGCAGCGGACAGTACTCTGGAAACACCATATATTTT	TRBV14	TRBJ1-3	NA	NA
CASSQGASNRGPAFF	TGTGCCAGCAGCCAAGGGGCTTCGAATAGGGGGCCGGCTTTCTTT	TRBV14	TRBJ1-1	NA	TRBD1
CAISDSRKTDTQYF	TGTGCCATCAGTGACTCTAGAAAAACAGATACGCAGTATTTT	TRBV10-3	TRBJ2-3	once	NA
CACAGQGYTEAFF	TGTGCCTGCGCCGGCCAGGGCTACACTGAAGCTTTCTTT	TRBV7-9	TRBJ1-1	NA	NA
CASSQGLTSGSGNEQFF	TGTGCCAGCAGCCAAGGCCTGACTAGCGGGAGCGGTAATGAGCAGTTCTTC	TRBV4-2	TRBJ2-1	NA	TRBD2
CASSLTRVTGELFF	TGTGCCAGCAGCTTAACGCGGGTCACCGGGGAGCTGTTTTTT	TRBV13	TRBJ2-2	NA	NA
CASSDPREQGAGYGYTF	TGTGCCAGCAGTGACCCACGTGAACAGGGGGCAGGCTATGGCTACACCTTC	TRBV2	TRBJ1-2	few	TRBD1
CATSRGGAHNEQFF	TGTGCCACCAGCAGAGGGGGCGCCCACAATGAGCAGTTCTTC	TRBV15	TRBJ2-1	NA	NA
CASSPPTGRGNQPQHF	TGTGCCAGCTCACCACCAACAGGGCGAGGCAATCAGCCCCAGCATTTT	TRBV18	TRBJ1-5	NA	NA
CASSPFTVSGDYYNEQFF	TGTGCCAGTTCCCCTTTCACTGTTAGCGGGGACTACTACAATGAGCAGTTCTTC	TRBV19	TRBJ2-1	NA	TRBD2
CASSFSGTSGVRYEQYF	TGCGCCAGCAGCTTCTCCGGGACTAGCGGAGTGCGGTACGAGCAGTACTTC	TRBV5-1	TRBJ2-7	NA	TRBD2
CASSIGTGDVETQYF	TGTGCCAGCAGCATAGGGACAGGGGATGTAGAGACCCAGTACTTC	TRBV7-9	TRBJ2-5	many	TRBD1
CASSEGTSGRRYNEQFF	TGTGCCAGCTCAGAAGGGACTAGCGGGAGACGGTACAATGAGCAGTTCTTC	TRBV18	TRBJ2-1	once	TRBD2
CASSLEVGQGARNEQFF	TGTGCCAGCAGCCTTGAGGTAGGACAGGGGGCGCGAAATGAGCAGTTCTTC	TRBV5-5	TRBJ2-1	NA	TRBD1
CASSLEAYRGSPLHF	TGCGCCAGCAGCTTGGAGGCCTATCGCGGTTCACCCCTCCACTTT	TRBV5-1	TRBJ1-6	few	NA
CASSLGLAGAVEQFF	TGTGCCAGCAGTTTAGGACTAGCGGGAGCGGTTGAGCAGTTCTTC	TRBV5-6	TRBJ2-1	NA	TRBD2
CASSRGAYNEQFF	TGTGCCAGCAGCCGGGGAGCGTACAATGAGCAGTTCTTC	TRBV9	TRBJ2-1	NA	NA
CASSQATELAFF	TGTGCCAGCAGCCAAGCTACCGAGCTAGCTTTCTTT	TRBV3-1/TRBV3-2	TRBJ1-1	NA	NA
CASSLWARGNYNSPLHF	TGTGCCAGCAGTTTATGGGCCAGGGGGAACTATAATTCACCCCTCCACTTT	TRBV27	TRBJ1-6	few	TRBD1
CASSLGRGGRRETQYF	TGTGCCAGCAGCTTAGGAAGAGGGGGCCGGAGGGAGACCCAGTACTTC	TRBV5-4	TRBJ2-5	once	TRBD1
CATSRAPRINYGYTF	TGTGCCACCAGCAGAGCACCGAGGATTAACTATGGCTACACCTTC	TRBV15	TRBJ1-2	NA	NA
CASSFSGAKNIQYF	TGTGCCAGCAGCTTTAGCGGGGCCAAAAACATTCAGTACTTC	TRBV7-2	TRBJ2-4	NA	TRBD2
CASGTGGPEAFF	TGTGCCAGCGGGACAGGGGGACCTGAAGCTTTCTTT	TRBV2	TRBJ1-1	NA	TRBD1
CASSLETGISPLHF	TGCGCCAGCAGCTTGGAGACAGGAATTTCACCCCTCCACTTT	TRBV5-1	TRBJ1-6	NA	NA